Shown below are 23 T cell receptor beta chains from a single sample sequenced in a study of cytomegalovirus exposure and HLA in healthy donors. Primers: 60 Vbeta forward and 13 Jbeta reverse. TCRdb keeps only in-frame clones here, not all; method: immunoSEQ multiplex PCR. The specimen's table records 100,000 to 150,000 clones. Sample: PBMCs. These receptors all come from a man aged 18 to 35 in good health and CMV-seronegative.

V and J are TRBV6-1 and TRBJ1-1; D gene ambiguous. Germline lookup yields CDR1 MNHNS and CDR2 SASEGT. The CDR3 has 14 residues. Trimming removed 7 bases from V and 0 bases from J, with 12 bases in between. CDR3 protein: CASMVSFMNTEAFF. The CDR3 DNA is TGTGCCAGCATGGTAAGCTTTATGAACACTGAAGCTTTCTTT.

The rearrangement joins TRBV7-9 to TRBJ2-5; 8 nucleotides align to TRBD1. TRBJ2-7 matches the DNA end more closely, so the J call is doubtful. The CDR3 covers 15 residues. The germline V gene encodes CDR1 SEHNR and CDR2 FQNEAQ (reference sequence). CDR3 sequence (DNA): TGTGCCAGCAGCTTACCAGGACAGGGATCCCACGAGCAGTACTTC. Its translation is CASSLPGQGSHEQYF.

This chain uses TRBV10-3 with TRBJ2-7, with 7 bases that match TRBD1. Looked up from germline, CDR1 is ENHRY and CDR2 is SYGVKD. The CDR3 runs 16 residues. With 0 bases clipped from V and 1 base from J, the junction kept 6 bases outside the gene matches. The chain's CDR3 is CAISESGRQGSYEQYF. CDR3 coding DNA: TGTGCCATCAGTGAGTCGGGGCGACAGGGATCCTACGAGCAGTACTTC.

V gene TRBV11-3 combines with J gene TRBJ1-1, with 9 bases lining up with TRBD1. Trimming removed 5 bases from V and 5 bases from J; junction bases left unmatched: 6. Germline CDR1 is SGHNT and CDR2 is YENEEA. The CDR3 contains 14 residues. This chain's CDR3 is CASSPTGGGTEAFF. The CDR3 coding sequence is TGTGCCAGCAGCCCGACAGGGGGGGGAACTGAAGCTTTCTTT.

The chain employs TRBV28 and TRBJ1-2, with a possible D match to TRBD1 (6 bases). Trimming took 10 bases from V and 4 from J, leaving 16 bases between them. There are 13 residues in the CDR3. CDR1 and CDR2 (germline): MDHEN, SYDVKM. Written as DNA, the CDR3 is TGTGCCAACTGGGGGGGCCGCGGCTATGGCTACACCTTC. Amino acid sequence: CANWGGRGYGYTF.

The CDR3 loop reads CASSREGGWSTDTQYF. The CDR3 DNA sequence: TGTGCCAGCAGCCGGGAAGGGGGCTGGAGCACAGATACGCAGTATTTT. The chain joins TRBV5-6 to TRBJ2-3; 7 bases agree with TRBD1. This CDR3 region has 16 residues. Trimming at V came to 4 bases and at J to 0 bases, leaving 8 bases not matched to a gene. In germline, CDR1 is SGHDT, CDR2 YYEEEE.

The V gene is TRBV6-5, the J gene TRBJ1-1; perhaps TRBD1 as D (5 bases). There are 12 residues in the CDR3. CDR1 and CDR2 (germline): MNHEY, SVGAGI. V lost 4 bases and J 9 bases, leaving 12 bases between the germline ends. CDR3 sequence: CASSSDRAQAFF. The CDR3 DNA is TGTGCCAGCAGTTCAGACAGAGCGCAAGCTTTCTTT.

The J gene is TRBJ2-5, the V gene TRBV7-2, with D perhaps TRBD1 (6 bases). Germline V gene sequence: CDR1 SGHTA, CDR2 FQGNSA. V was shortened by 5 bases and J by 2 bases, with 15 bases between the two germline ends. CDR3 length: 15 amino acids. CDR3: CASSGRGFGQETQYF. In nucleotides, the CDR3 is TGTGCCAGCAGCGGAAGGGGGTTCGGACAAGAGACCCAGTACTTC.

The chain combines TRBV5-1 with TRBJ2-7; 9 positions match TRBD1. Unmatched junction bases numbered 3, after V lost 0 bases and J lost 5 bases. Germline lookup yields CDR1 SGHRS and CDR2 YFSETQ. The CDR3 consists of 14 residues. The chain's CDR3 is CASSLAQGAHEQYF. The CDR3 nucleotides are TGCGCCAGCAGCTTGGCACAGGGGGCCCACGAGCAGTACTTC.

The genes are TRBV10-3 and TRBJ2-1, with D possibly matching TRBD2 (5 bases). Trimming took off 5 bases at V and 1 base at J, with 39 bases between the two ends. Germline CDR1 ENHRY, CDR2 SYGVKD. The CDR3 is made up of 24 amino acids. The CDR3 bases are TGTGCCATCAGTCTTAGGTCCCTCCGCATCGACGGAACCGGGAAGTATGTGTCCTACAATGAGCAGTTCTTC. It encodes CAISLRSLRIDGTGKYVSYNEQFF.

The chain joins TRBV5-6 to TRBJ1-5, with D maybe TRBD1 (6 bases). There are 16 residues in the CDR3. Trimming cost V 1 base and J 2 bases, with 13 bases left between them. Germline values: CDR1 SGHDT, CDR2 YYEEEE. In DNA form, the CDR3 reads TGTGCCAGCAGCTTGACGGCCAGGGGTCGCAATCAGCCCCAGCATTTT. The encoded protein is CASSLTARGRNQPQHF.

CDR3 in DNA: TGTGCCAGCAGCTTATATTCGGGCAGGGATGGCTACACCTTC. Its translation is CASSLYSGRDGYTF. The chain employs TRBV7-3 and TRBJ1-2; perhaps TRBD1 as D (5 bases). The germline V gene has CDR1 SGHTA and CDR2 FQGTGA. Deletions cut 2 bases from V and 6 bases from J, with 13 bases between. The CDR3 totals 14 residues.

The chain carries TRBV5-1 and TRBJ2-5; a possible D gene is TRBD1 (5 bases). Germline loops: CDR1 SGHRS, CDR2 YFSETQ. The CDR3 covers 15 residues. V lost 2 bases, J lost 5 bases, and 16 bases lay in between. The CDR3 spells CASSFLGVVQETQYF. The CDR3, as DNA: TGCGCCAGCAGCTTCCTAGGGGTAGTTCAGGAGACCCAGTACTTC.

This chain uses TRBV7-9 with TRBJ1-5; D gene unclear. CDR1 and CDR2 (germline): SEHNR, FQNEAQ (reference sequence). The V end lost 3 bases, the J end lost 6 bases, and 9 bases lay between the germline ends. This CDR3 spans 13 amino acids. CDR3 nucleotides: TGTGCCAGCAGCTTGGGGAGCGGTCAGCCCCAGCATTTT. Translated, it gives CASSLGSGQPQHF.

V usage is TRBV7-3 and J usage is TRBJ2-7; TRBD1 matches at 8 bases. The CDR3 spans 16 residues. Germline CDR1 is SGHTA and CDR2 is FQGTGA. The V and J ends lost 5 bases and 2 bases, in that order; junction bases with no gene match: 11. The CDR3 DNA reads TGTGCCAGCAGCCCCACCTCGGACAGGGCCCCCTACGAGCAGTACTTC. It specifies CASSPTSDRAPYEQYF.

Notes on this clone: Other DNA sequences of this sample code for an identical CDR3. The CDR3 sequence: CASSLDRGNSPLHF. As DNA, the CDR3 is TGCGCCAGCAGCTTGGACAGGGGCAATTCACCCCTCCACTTT. V is TRBV5-1 and J is TRBJ1-6, with 7 bases fitting TRBD1. This CDR3 region has 14 residues. Germline V gene lookup returns CDR1 SGHRS and CDR2 YFSETQ. Unmatched junction bases numbered 1, after V lost 0 bases and J lost 7 bases. The full variable domain, rest sourced from reference TRBV5-1 and TRBJ1-6, is KAGVTQTPRYLIKTRGQQVTLSCSPISGHRSVSWYQQTPGQGLQFLFEYFSETQRNKGNFPGRFSGRQFSNSRSEMNVSTLELGDSALYLCASSLDRGNSPLHFGNGTRLTVT.

This chain joins TRBV5-4 and TRBJ2-3; D is undetermined. This CDR3 region has 12 residues. Trimming removed 4 bases from V and 1 base from J, with 4 bases in between. CDR1 and CDR2 from the germline V gene are SGHNT and YYREEE (reference sequence). CDR3 DNA: TGTGCCAGCAGCGCAGGCACAGATACGCAGTATTTT. Protein product: CASSAGTDTQYF. Filled out from reference TRBV5-4 and TRBJ2-3, the complete variable domain reads ETGVTQSPTHLIKTRGQQVTLRCSSQSGHNTVSWYQQALGQGPQFIFQYYREEENGRGNFPPRFSGLQFPNYSSELNVNALELDDSALYLCASSAGTDTQYFGPGTRLTVL.

The chain carries TRBV4-3 and TRBJ2-7, with 11 bases fitting TRBD2. This CDR3 has 18 amino acids. Germline-derived CDR1 and CDR2 are LGHNA and YSLEER. With V trimmed by 0 bases and J by 4 bases, 11 bases remained unmatched. CDR3 coding DNA: TGCGCCAGCAGCCAAGATGCGGTCACTAGCGGGAGTTCGTACGAGCAGTACTTC. Protein sequence: CASSQDAVTSGSSYEQYF.

The V gene is TRBV6-5, the J gene TRBJ1-3; no reliable D call. The CDR3 covers 12 residues. CDR1 and CDR2 from the germline V gene are MNHEY and SVGAGI. V lost 8 bases, J lost 0 bases, and 5 bases lay in between. The CDR3 DNA sequence: TGTGCCAGCTCGGGCTCTGGAAACACCATATATTTT. Its translation: CASSGSGNTIYF.

This sequence joins TRBV6-1 and TRBJ2-7; D not resolved. CDR1 and CDR2 (germline): MNHNS, SASEGT. The V and J ends lost 2 bases and 0 bases respectively, with 5 bases between them. This CDR3 has 13 residues. CDR3 sequence reads: CASSESGSYEQYF. CDR3 sequence (DNA): TGTGCCAGCAGTGAATCAGGCTCCTACGAGCAGTACTTC.

V usage is TRBV12-5 and J usage is TRBJ1-1; TRBD1 agrees at 10 bases. Germline loops: CDR1 LGHNT, CDR2 FRNRAP. The J segment lost 0 bases and the V segment lost 5 bases, leaving 6 bases of the junction unmatched. This CDR3 is 16 amino acids long. As DNA, the CDR3 is TGTGCTAGTGGTGGGGACAGGGGAAACATGAACACTGAAGCTTTCTTT. Translating it yields CASGGDRGNMNTEAFF.

The chain recombines TRBV28 with TRBJ1-4; 10 bases map to TRBD1. J was trimmed by 8 bases and V by 3 bases; bases with no gene match: 9. This CDR3 comprises 16 residues. In germline, CDR1 is MDHEN, CDR2 SYDVKM. CDR3 nucleotide sequence: TGTGCCAGCAGTTTGTCGGGACAGGGGCTAAGAGAAAAACTGTTTTTT. This gives the protein CASSLSGQGLREKLFF.

The chain has TRBV27 and TRBJ1-2; 9 positions match TRBD1. The V and J ends lost 5 bases and 1 base, in that order; junction bases with no gene match: 5. Germline values: CDR1 MNHEY, CDR2 SMNVEV (reference sequence). The CDR3 extends over 15 amino acids. The CDR3 reads CASSKQGARNYGYTF. The CDR3, as DNA: TGTGCCAGCAGTAAACAGGGGGCCCGTAACTATGGCTACACCTTC.